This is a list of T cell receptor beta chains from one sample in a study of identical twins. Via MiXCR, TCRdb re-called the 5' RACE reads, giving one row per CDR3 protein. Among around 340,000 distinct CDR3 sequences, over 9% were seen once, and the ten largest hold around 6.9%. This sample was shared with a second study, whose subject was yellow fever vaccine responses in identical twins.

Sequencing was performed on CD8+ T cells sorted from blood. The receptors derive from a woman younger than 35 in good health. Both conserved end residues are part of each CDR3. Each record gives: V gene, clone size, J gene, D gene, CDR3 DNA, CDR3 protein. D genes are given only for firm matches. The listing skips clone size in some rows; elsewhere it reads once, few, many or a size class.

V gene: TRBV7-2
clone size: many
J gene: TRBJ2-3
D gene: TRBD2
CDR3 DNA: TGTGCCAGCAGCGCGCAACTAGCGGGGAGCACAGATACGCAGTATTTT
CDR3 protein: CASSAQLAGSTDTQYF

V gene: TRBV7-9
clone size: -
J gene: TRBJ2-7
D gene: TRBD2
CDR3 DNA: TGTGCCAGCAGCCCCCCGGGAGGACCAAGCTCCTACGAGCAGTACTTC
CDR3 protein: CASSPPGGPSSYEQYF

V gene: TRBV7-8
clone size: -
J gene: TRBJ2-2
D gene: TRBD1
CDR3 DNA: TGTGCCAGCAGCTTAGGACAGGGGGGCGGGGAGCTGTTTTTT
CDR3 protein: CASSLGQGGGELFF

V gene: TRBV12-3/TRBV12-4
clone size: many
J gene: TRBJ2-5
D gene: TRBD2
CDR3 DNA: TGTGCCAGCAGTTTACCCCTCGGACTAGCGGGAGAGACCCAGTACTTC
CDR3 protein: CASSLPLGLAGETQYF

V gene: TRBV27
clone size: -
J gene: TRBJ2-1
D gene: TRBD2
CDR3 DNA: TGTGCCAGCAGTTTTAAGGGGCTAGCGGGGGGCAGGTCCTACAATGAGCAGTTCTTC
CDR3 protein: CASSFKGLAGGRSYNEQFF

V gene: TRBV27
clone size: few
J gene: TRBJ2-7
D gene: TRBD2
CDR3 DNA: TGTGCCAGCAGACCAAGGACGGGAGGGCATTACGAGCAGTACTTC
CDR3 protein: CASRPRTGGHYEQYF

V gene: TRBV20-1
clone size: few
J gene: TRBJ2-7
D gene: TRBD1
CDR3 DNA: TGCAGTGCTAGAGATGTAGGGACAGGAATCTACGAGCAGTACTTC
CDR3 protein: CSARDVGTGIYEQYF

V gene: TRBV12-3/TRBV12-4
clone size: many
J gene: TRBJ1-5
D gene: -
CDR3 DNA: TGTGCCAGCAGTTTAGGAGGGCCCAATCAGCCCCAGCATTTT
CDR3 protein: CASSLGGPNQPQHF

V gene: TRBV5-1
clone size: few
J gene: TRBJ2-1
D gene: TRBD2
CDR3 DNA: TGCGCCAGCAGCTGGGGACTAGAGCAGTTCTTC
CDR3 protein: CASSWGLEQFF

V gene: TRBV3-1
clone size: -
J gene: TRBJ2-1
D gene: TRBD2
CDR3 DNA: TGTGCCAGCAGCCCCTCTAGCGGGAGACACAATGAGCAGTTCTTC
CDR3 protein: CASSPSSGRHNEQFF

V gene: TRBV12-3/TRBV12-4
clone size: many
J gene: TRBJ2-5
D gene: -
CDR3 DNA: TGTGCCAGCAGTTTAGTGACGCCTCAAGAGACCCAGTACTTC
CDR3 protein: CASSLVTPQETQYF

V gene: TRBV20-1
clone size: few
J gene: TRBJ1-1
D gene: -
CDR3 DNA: TGCAGTGCTAGCCGTCTGATAGAGAACACTGAAGCTTTCTTT
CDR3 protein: CSASRLIENTEAFF

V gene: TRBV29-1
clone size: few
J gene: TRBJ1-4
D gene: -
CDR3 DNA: TGCAGCGTACGTTCAGGGGCTAATGAAAAACTGTTTTTT
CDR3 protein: CSVRSGANEKLFF

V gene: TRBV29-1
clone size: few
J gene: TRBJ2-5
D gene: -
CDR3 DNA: TGCAGCGTTGCGTTGGAACAAGAGACCCAGTACTTC
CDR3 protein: CSVALEQETQYF

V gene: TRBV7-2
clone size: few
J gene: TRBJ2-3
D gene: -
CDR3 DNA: TGTGCCAGCAGCCCCACCTGGGGAGGGGGGGATACGCAGTATTTT
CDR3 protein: CASSPTWGGGDTQYF

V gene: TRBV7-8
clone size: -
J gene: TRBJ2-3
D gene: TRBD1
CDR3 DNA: TGTGCCAGCAGCCCCCGGGACAGGGTGTCAACAGATACGCAGTATTTT
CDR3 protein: CASSPRDRVSTDTQYF

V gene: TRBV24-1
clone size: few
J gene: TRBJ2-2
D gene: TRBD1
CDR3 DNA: TGTGCCACCAGCGCCCCCGGGACAGTTTGGGGCGGGGAGCTGTTTTTT
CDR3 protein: CATSAPGTVWGGELFF

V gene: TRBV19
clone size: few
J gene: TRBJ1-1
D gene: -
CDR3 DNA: TGTGCCAGTAGTATAGTCCGGAACACTGAAGCTTTCTTT
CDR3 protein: CASSIVRNTEAFF

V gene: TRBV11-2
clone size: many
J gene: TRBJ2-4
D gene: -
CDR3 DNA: TGTGCCAGCAGCTCGTTCAGGGGTCGCGCCAAAAACATTCAGTACTTC
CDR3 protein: CASSSFRGRAKNIQYF

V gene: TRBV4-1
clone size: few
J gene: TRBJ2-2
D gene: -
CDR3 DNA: TGCGCCAGCAGCCAAGTTCTGGGAGTGAGGTCCGGGGAGCTGTTTTTT
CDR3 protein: CASSQVLGVRSGELFF

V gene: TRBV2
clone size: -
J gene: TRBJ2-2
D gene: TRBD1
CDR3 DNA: TGTGCCAAAGAACAGGGGGCGCCCCACACCGGGGAGCTGTTTTTT
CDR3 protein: CAKEQGAPHTGELFF

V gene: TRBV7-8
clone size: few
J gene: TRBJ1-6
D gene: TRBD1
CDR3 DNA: TGTGCCAGCAGGAATCCGGGACAGATTAATTCACCCCTCCACTTT
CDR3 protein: CASRNPGQINSPLHF

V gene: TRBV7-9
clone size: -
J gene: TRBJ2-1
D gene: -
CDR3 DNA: TGTGCCAGCAGCCCCACTAGCAGGGCAAGCTCCTACAATGAGCAGTTCTTC
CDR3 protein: CASSPTSRASSYNEQFF

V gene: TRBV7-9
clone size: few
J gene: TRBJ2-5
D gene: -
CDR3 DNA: TGTGCCAGCAGCTTTGAGGGCGGGGAGACCCAGTACTTC
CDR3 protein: CASSFEGGETQYF

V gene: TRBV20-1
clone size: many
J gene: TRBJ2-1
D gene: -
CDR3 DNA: TGCAGTGCCGCCGTGTGGGGCCTCAATGAGCAGTTCTTC
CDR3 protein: CSAAVWGLNEQFF

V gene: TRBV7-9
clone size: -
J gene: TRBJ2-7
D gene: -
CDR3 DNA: TGTGCCAGCAGCTTAGCTTTCGGAATAAACTACGAGCAGTACTTC
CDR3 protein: CASSLAFGINYEQYF

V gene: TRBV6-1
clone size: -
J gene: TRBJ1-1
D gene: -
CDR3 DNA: TGTGCCAGCAGTGAAGCACAGCTCTATGAAGCTTTCTTT
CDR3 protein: CASSEAQLYEAFF

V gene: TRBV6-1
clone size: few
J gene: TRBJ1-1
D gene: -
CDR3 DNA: TGTGCCAGCAGCCTGCAGGGGTTTGGCACTGAAGCTTTCTTT
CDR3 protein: CASSLQGFGTEAFF

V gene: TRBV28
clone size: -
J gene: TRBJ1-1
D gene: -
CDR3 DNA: TGTGCCAGCAGTTTTAGGCGACCCGCTGAAGCTTTCTTT
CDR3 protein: CASSFRRPAEAFF

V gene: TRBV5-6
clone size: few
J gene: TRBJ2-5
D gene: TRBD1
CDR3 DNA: TGTGCCAGCAGCCCCAGGGGGCCGGCGACATCCCCGGACCAGTACTTC
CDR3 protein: CASSPRGPATSPDQYF

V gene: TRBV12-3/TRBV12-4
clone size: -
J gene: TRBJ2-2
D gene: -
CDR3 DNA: TGTGCCAGCAGCCCTCTAGAGGGGGAGCTGTTTTTT
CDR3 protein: CASSPLEGELFF

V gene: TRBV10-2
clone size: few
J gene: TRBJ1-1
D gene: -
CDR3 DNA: TGCGCCAGCAGCACAGGATTATTCACTGAAGCTTTCTTT
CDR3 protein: CASSTGLFTEAFF

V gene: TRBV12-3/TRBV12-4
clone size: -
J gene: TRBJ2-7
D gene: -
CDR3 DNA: TGTGCCAGCAGTTTAGGGGGACGGCAGTACTTC
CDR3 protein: CASSLGGRQYF

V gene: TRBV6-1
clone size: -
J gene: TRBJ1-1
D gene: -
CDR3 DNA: TGTGCCAGCAGTCTCAGTGGAGGGAGCATTGAAGCTTTCTTT
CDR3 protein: CASSLSGGSIEAFF

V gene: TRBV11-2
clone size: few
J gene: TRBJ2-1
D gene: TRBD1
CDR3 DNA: TGTGCCAGCAGCCCACGACAGGGGGTTGACAATGAGCAGTTCTTC
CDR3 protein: CASSPRQGVDNEQFF

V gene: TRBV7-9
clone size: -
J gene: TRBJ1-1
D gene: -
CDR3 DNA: TGTGCCAGCAGCCCAACCAGCGGGGGGGAAGCTTTCTTT
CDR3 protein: CASSPTSGGEAFF

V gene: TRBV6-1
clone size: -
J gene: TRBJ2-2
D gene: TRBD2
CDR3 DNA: TGTGCCAGCAGTACGATACTAGCGGGGGTCACCGGGGAGCTGTTTTTT
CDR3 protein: CASSTILAGVTGELFF

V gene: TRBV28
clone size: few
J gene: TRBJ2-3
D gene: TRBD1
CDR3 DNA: TGTGCCAGCAGTTGGGACAGGGGACAAGATACGCAGTATTTT
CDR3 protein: CASSWDRGQDTQYF

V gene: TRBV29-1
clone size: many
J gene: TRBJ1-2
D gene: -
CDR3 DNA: TGCAGCGTTGAGTATCAGGTTACTGCGTCCGACTACTATGGCTACACCTTC
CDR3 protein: CSVEYQVTASDYYGYTF

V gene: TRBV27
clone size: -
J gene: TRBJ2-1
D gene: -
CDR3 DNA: TGTGCCAGCAGCCCCGGGAGACCCAATGAGCAGTTCTTC
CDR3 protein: CASSPGRPNEQFF

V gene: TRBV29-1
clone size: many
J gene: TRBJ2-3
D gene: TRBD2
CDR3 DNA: TGCAGCGTCCCCGAGCTAGCGGGAGTGGGCCCAGATACGCAGTATTTT
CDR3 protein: CSVPELAGVGPDTQYF

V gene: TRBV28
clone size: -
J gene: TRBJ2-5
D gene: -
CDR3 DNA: TGTGCCAGCAGTTTTCTAGGGGACGGCCAAGAGACCCAGTACTTC
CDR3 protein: CASSFLGDGQETQYF

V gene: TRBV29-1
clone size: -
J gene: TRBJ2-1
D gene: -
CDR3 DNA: TGCAGCGTTGAAAAGGAGGGAGGACAGCCAAATGAGCAGTTCTTC
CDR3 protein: CSVEKEGGQPNEQFF

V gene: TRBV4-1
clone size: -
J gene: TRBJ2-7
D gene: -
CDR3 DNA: TGCGCCAGCAGCCAAGATGGAGGATACGAGCAGTACTTC
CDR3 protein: CASSQDGGYEQYF

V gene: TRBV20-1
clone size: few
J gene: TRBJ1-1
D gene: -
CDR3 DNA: TGCAGTGCTAGAGATGAGGGTCATGAAGCTTTCTTT
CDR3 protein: CSARDEGHEAFF

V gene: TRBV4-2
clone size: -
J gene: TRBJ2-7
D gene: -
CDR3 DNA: TGTGCCAGCAGTTCTGCCGACGGCGAGATCTACGAGCAGTACTTC
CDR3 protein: CASSSADGEIYEQYF

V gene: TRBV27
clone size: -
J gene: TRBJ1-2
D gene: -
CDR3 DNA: TGTGCCAGCAGTTTTTCCGGGGCGCATGGCTACACCTTC
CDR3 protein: CASSFSGAHGYTF

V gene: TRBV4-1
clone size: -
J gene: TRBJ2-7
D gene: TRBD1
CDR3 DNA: TGCGCCAGCAGCCAAGATCTTGAATTCGGGACAGTACCCTACGAGCAGTACTTC
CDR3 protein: CASSQDLEFGTVPYEQYF

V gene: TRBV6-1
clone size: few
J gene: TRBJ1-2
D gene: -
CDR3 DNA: TGTGCCAGCAGTGAAGGAGGCATCTACATCTTCTATGGCTACACCTTC
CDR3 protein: CASSEGGIYIFYGYTF

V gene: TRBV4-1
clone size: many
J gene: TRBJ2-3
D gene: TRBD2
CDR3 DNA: TGCGCCAGCAGCCAAGGCCGGGGGGTGGATACGCAGTATTTT
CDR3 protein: CASSQGRGVDTQYF

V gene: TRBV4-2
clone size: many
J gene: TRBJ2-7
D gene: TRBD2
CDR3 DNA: TGTGCCAGCAGCCAAGAGTTTGGACTAGCGGGATCAAGTTCCTACGAGCAGTACTTC
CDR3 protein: CASSQEFGLAGSSSYEQYF

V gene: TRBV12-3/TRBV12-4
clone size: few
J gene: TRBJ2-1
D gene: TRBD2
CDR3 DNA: TGTGCCAGCAGCACTAGCGGTGAGAACGGTGAGCAGTTCTTC
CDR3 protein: CASSTSGENGEQFF